This entry concerns a single TCR beta chain. This entry is derived from a study of blood T cell repertoires in COVID-19. The CDR3 spans 17 residues. V dropped 6 bases and J dropped 0; count of bases not matched to a gene: 10. Germline V gene lookup returns CDR1 SGHRS and CDR2 YFSETQ. Some clones are missing from TCRdb's copy, which holds only in-frame ones; the method was immunoSEQ multiplex PCR. The table includes just over 250,000 clones, approximately 86% detected once. This receptor was identified in a man aged 40-55 years who had recovered from COVID-19. Sequencing was carried out using peripheral blood. J is TRBJ2-2 and V is TRBV5-1; TRBD2 agrees at 8 bases. CDR3 DNA: TGCGCCAGCACGCAGCGCAGCGGGAGAGCGAACACCGGGGAGCTGTTTTTT. Translated: CASTQRSGRANTGELFF.